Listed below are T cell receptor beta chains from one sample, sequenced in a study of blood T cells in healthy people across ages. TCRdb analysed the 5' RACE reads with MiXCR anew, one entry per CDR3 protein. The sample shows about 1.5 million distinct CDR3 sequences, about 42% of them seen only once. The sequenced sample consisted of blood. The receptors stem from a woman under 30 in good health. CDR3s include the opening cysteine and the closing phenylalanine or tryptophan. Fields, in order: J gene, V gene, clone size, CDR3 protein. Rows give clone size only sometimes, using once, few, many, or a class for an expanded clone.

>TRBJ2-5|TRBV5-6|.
CASSLLDRKETQYF
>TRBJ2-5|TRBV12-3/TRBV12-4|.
CASSDDRAGARETQYF
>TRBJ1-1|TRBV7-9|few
CASSLDTRKAFF
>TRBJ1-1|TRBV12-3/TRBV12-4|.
CASSLIHTEAFF
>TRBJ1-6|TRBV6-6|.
CASRHSGTGDSPLHF
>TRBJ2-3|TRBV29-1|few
CSAEIGHTQYF
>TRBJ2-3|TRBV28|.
CASSPGFSGATDTQYF
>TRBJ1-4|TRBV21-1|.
CASSNESPTNEKLFF
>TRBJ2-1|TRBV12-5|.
CASGFEPSSYNEQFF
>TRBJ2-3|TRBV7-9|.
CASSEGLTDTQYF
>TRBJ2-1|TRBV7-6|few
CASSLALTGYEQFF
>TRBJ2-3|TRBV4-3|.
CASSQGGGRWAIDTQYF
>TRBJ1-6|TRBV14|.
CASHRDVNSPLHF
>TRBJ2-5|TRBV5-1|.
CASSKNSGVITETQYF
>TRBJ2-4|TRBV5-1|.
CASSLSDSIAKNIQYF
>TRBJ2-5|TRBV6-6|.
CASSYPGQGGETQYF
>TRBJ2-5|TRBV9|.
CASSPEGGGGETQYF
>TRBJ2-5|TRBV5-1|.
CATSFTGEETQYF
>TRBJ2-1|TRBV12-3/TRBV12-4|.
CASSLSQPNEQFF
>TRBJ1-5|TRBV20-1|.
CSASRSSALGSNQPQHF
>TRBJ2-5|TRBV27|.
CASSPWGIQETQYF
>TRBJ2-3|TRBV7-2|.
CASSLRIYTDTQYF
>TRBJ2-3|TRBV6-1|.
CASSGALAGRSTDTQYF
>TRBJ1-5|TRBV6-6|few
CASSHPRGRQQPQHF